The entry that follows covers one TCR beta chain sequence. Its target is not known. The CDR3 has 14 amino acids. Germline V gene lookup returns CDR1 DFQATT and CDR2 SNEGSKA (reference sequence). V lost 4 bases and J lost 3, with 15 bases in between. Sample time point: patch test 2, 6 weeks after DPC sensitization. Treatment defined: therapeutic diphenylcyclopropenone sensitization with weekly scalp DPC. The record originates from a study of human T cells and chemical hapten exposure. On the study more broadly: There were per-sample TCR yield variations, arising mainly from small pooled library volume differences.

Authors' processing steps: TCRs per sample had a median of approximately 88,000 and ranged from about 23,224 to 750,000. TCRdb ran MiXCR on the RACE reads and lists one entry per CDR3 protein. Here the V and J calls rest on TCRdb's processing, not on the authors' analysis. Of more than 70,000 distinct CDR3 sequences listed, roughly 11% were seen once; the top ten hold more than 1.5%. Broader study findings: Once DPC sensitization occurred, TCRs above 1 in 1000 frequency showed no change. Expanded TCRs formed significantly more large CDR3 similarity clusters than controls.

This TCR was sampled from a man aged 18-30 years with alopecia areata. Some clones in this sample may be carry-over from other donors' samples. The sequencing used whole blood, collected in connection with sensitization to the hapten diphenylcyclopropenone (DPC). This chain connects TRBV20-1 to TRBJ1-1; D remains unclear. The CDR3 DNA is TGCAGTGCTAAGGGCCACAGCGGGGACACTGAAGCTTTCTTT. As protein: CSAKGHSGDTEAFF.